The sample holds many counts of the clone carrying this T cell receptor beta chain. Its antigen is undetermined. This specimen belongs to a study of Graves' ophthalmopathy and Graves' hyperthyroidism. Study overall: Ahead of any treatment, peripheral blood was obtained at the initial diagnosis. Study-wide points: Blood samples also showed most expanded thyroid clonotypes exceeding 0.001 frequency. For predicting ophthalmopathy progression, the model had roughly 64% sensitivity and approximately 77% specificity.

Germline V gives CDR1 LNHDA, CDR2 SQIVND (reference sequence). Between the trimmed V and J ends, which lost 4 bases and 0 bases, there was a span of 13 bases. The CDR3 has 17 residues. Transcripts of RNA were the source for amplifying TCR beta CDR3 regions. A first-round RT-PCR used HTBI primers, followed by a second-round multiplex PCR. TCRdb reprocessed the multiplex PCR reads with MiXCR, giving one entry per CDR3 protein. The table shows some 390,000 distinct CDR3 sequences, with around 20% occurring only once. Certain patients, namely those with other autoimmune diseases, uncontrolled infections, pregnancy or lactation, were excluded.

V gene TRBV19 combines with J gene TRBJ2-6; no clear D gene. Sequencing was carried out using peripheral blood. The clonotype comes from a woman between 18 and 30 years old with Graves' ophthalmopathy. The CDR3 protein is CASSSSPRPSGANVLTF. The CDR3 DNA reads TGTGCCAGTAGTAGTTCCCCGCGACCCTCTGGGGCCAACGTCCTGACTTTC.